This entry is about one T cell receptor (beta chain). This entry is derived from a study of blood T cell repertoires in COVID-19. Study in general: Italy, Spain and the United States were the sources of the convalescent and acute COVID-19 samples. The cDNA or gDNA used as material had been derived from T cells, B-cell-depleted T cells, or PBMCs.

Germline lookup yields CDR1 MDHEN and CDR2 SYDVKM. The V and J ends lost 5 bases and 7 bases respectively, with 8 bases between them. The CDR3 contains 11 residues. Repertoires were generated with immunoSEQ multiplex PCR, while TCRdb's copy carries only in-frame clones and drops some. The data hold 250,000 to 400,000 clones, with about 91% observed a single time. The receptor was derived from a woman aged 25 to 39 with COVID-19, enrolled during active disease. The sequencing sample was made of peripheral blood. The chain is built from TRBV28 and TRBJ2-5; D perhaps matches TRBD1 (5 bases). CDR3: CASSTQGTQYF. The CDR3 DNA reads TGTGCCAGCAGTACCCAGGGGACCCAGTACTTC.